This TCR beta chain was identified during a study of T cells in Graves' hyperthyroidism and ophthalmopathy. Study at large: Staff took peripheral blood when the initial diagnosis was made, before any treatment began.

This CDR3 comprises 14 residues. V gave up 8 bases and J gave up 3 bases, with 14 bases separating them. This clonotype was seen many times. The CDR3 regions of TCR beta were amplified from RNA transcripts. A set of HTBI primers served as the primers for a first-round RT-PCR of the TCR CDR3. TCRdb reanalysed the multiplex PCR reads using MiXCR and keeps one entry per CDR3 protein. This sample yields about 480,000 distinct CDR3 sequences, of which 24% are seen a single time; about 11% belongs to the top ten. This receptor was taken from a woman aged 25 to 39 with Graves' ophthalmopathy. The chain uses TRBV6-7 and TRBJ1-5; D is undetermined. TRBV6-7 is an ORF for which the function is uncertain. The specimen was blood. The CDR3 coding sequence is TGTGCCAGCCACCTCGGGCAGATCAATCAGCCCCAGCATTTT. This translates into CASHLGQINQPQHF.